Listed below are T cell receptor beta chains from one sample, sequenced in a study of cytomegalovirus exposure and HLA in healthy donors. TCRdb's copy holds only in-frame clones and misses some; the assay was immunoSEQ multiplex PCR. The table records under 200,000 clones, 80% to 85% of them present only once. Material for sequencing was PBMCs. All receptors derive from a woman younger than 35 in good health and CMV-seronegative. CDR3s include the opening cysteine and the closing phenylalanine or tryptophan. D genes are given only for firm matches. The size entry is marked missing in some rows and otherwise reads once, few, many or a size class.

j_call d_call clone_size v_call cdr3_aa cdr3_nt
TRBJ2-6 . . TRBV6-4 CASSVGVSGANVLTF TGTGCCAGCAGTGTCGGAGTCTCTGGGGCCAACGTCCTGACTTTC
TRBJ1-1 TRBD1 . TRBV7-2 CASSLGGQGSEAFF TGTGCCAGCAGCTTAGGGGGACAGGGGTCTGAAGCTTTCTTT
TRBJ1-5 TRBD1 once TRBV6-5 CASSLDRGSNQPQHF TGTGCCAGCAGTTTGGACAGGGGTAGCAATCAGCCCCAGCATTTT
TRBJ2-7 TRBD2 once TRBV7-2 CASSVTSGGNYEQYF TGTGCCAGCAGCGTAACTAGCGGGGGAAACTACGAGCAGTACTTC
TRBJ1-5 . few TRBV19 CATRQEWLQPQHF TGTGCCACCCGACAGGAATGGTTGCAGCCCCAGCATTTT
TRBJ1-4 . . TRBV7-9 CASSLGPRGEKLFF TGTGCCAGCAGCTTAGGTCCTAGAGGTGAAAAACTGTTTTTT
TRBJ1-3 . . TRBV7-2 CASSPSGSGNTIYF TGTGCCAGCAGCCCGTCCGGGTCTGGAAACACCATATATTTT
TRBJ2-2 . . TRBV18 CASSPDLAGELFF TGTGCCAGCTCACCAGATTTAGCCGGGGAGCTGTTTTTT
TRBJ1-5 . once TRBV19 CASSIVELIQPQHF TGTGCCAGTAGTATCGTGGAGTTGATACAGCCCCAGCATTTT
TRBJ1-5 . . TRBV5-5 CASSFAGPGEPQHF TGTGCCAGCAGCTTTGCAGGGCCGGGGGAGCCCCAGCATTTT
TRBJ2-1 TRBD2 . TRBV9 CASSLEAGGHNEQFF TGTGCCAGCAGCTTAGAAGCGGGAGGCCACAATGAGCAGTTCTTC
TRBJ2-2 TRBD1 few TRBV5-6 CASSGGQTNTGELFF TGTGCCAGCAGCGGGGGACAGACTAACACCGGGGAGCTGTTTTTT
TRBJ1-5 . few TRBV6-6 CASSYFPGYSNQPQHF TGTGCCAGCAGTTACTTCCCAGGTTATAGCAATCAGCCCCAGCATTTT
TRBJ1-1 . . TRBV5-1 CASSSGRGTEAFF TGCGCCAGCAGCTCGGGACGGGGGACTGAAGCTTTCTTT
TRBJ2-5 TRBD2 . TRBV13 CASSLAREVQETQYF TGTGCCAGCAGCTTAGCGCGGGAGGTACAAGAGACCCAGTACTTC
TRBJ2-1 TRBD2 . TRBV6-5 CASRTGTSGSNEQFF TGTGCCAGCAGAACCGGGACTAGCGGGAGTAATGAGCAGTTCTTC
TRBJ2-7 . . TRBV4-1 CASSQERTERTYEQYF TGCGCCAGCAGCCAAGAAAGGACTGAACGCACCTACGAGCAGTACTTC
TRBJ2-2 . few TRBV4-3 CASSHGAMDTGELFF TGCGCCAGCAGCCATGGGGCAATGGACACCGGGGAGCTGTTTTTT
TRBJ2-1 . . TRBV30 CAWTRQVYNEQFF TGTGCCTGGACGCGACAGGTCTACAATGAGCAGTTCTTC
TRBJ2-1 . . TRBV5-1 CASSLNGQGSYNEQFF TGCGCCAGCAGCTTGAATGGGCAGGGATCCTACAATGAGCAGTTCTTC
TRBJ2-7 . . TRBV7-2 CASSSHLSGYEQYF TGTGCCAGCAGCTCACACTTGTCGGGATACGAGCAGTACTTC
TRBJ2-3 TRBD2 . TRBV13 CASSSLGRSSTDTQYF TGTGCCAGCAGCTCCCTCGGGAGGTCTAGCACAGATACGCAGTATTTT
TRBJ2-3 . . TRBV2 CASSDGRGLPDTQYF TGTGCCAGCAGTGACGGTAGGGGCCTACCGGATACGCAGTATTTT
TRBJ1-1 TRBD1 . TRBV28 CASSRFGTGADTEAFF TGTGCCAGCAGCCGATTCGGGACAGGGGCGGACACTGAAGCTTTCTTT
TRBJ2-5 TRBD1 . TRBV7-9 CSSRDDRGPRVQETQYF TGTTCCAGCAGGGATGACAGGGGTCCCCGAGTACAAGAGACCCAGTACTTC
TRBJ2-1 TRBD2 . TRBV13 CASSLIAGLGIHEQFF TGTGCCAGCAGCCTAATAGCGGGCCTGGGGATCCATGAGCAGTTCTTC
TRBJ1-1 . few TRBV5-1 CASSLRLNTEAFF TGCGCCAGCAGCCTAAGATTGAACACTGAAGCTTTCTTT
TRBJ2-3 TRBD1 . TRBV5-8 CASSFGQGTDTQYF TGTGCCAGCAGCTTTGGACAGGGTACAGATACGCAGTATTTT
TRBJ1-5 TRBD1 . TRBV19 CASSIDSGGQGSQPQHF TGTGCCAGTAGTATAGATAGCGGAGGACAGGGGAGCCAGCCCCAGCATTTT
TRBJ2-7 TRBD2 few TRBV5-1 CATAGGHSYEQYF TGCGCCACCGCGGGAGGCCACTCCTACGAGCAGTACTTC
TRBJ2-2 . few TRBV5-6 CASSPQGTGELFF TGTGCCAGCAGTCCTCAGGGGACCGGGGAGCTGTTTTTT
TRBJ2-1 TRBD2 . TRBV7-2 CASSYFLSGTSGRAGEQFF TGTGCCAGCAGCTACTTTCTCTCCGGGACTAGCGGGAGGGCCGGTGAGCAGTTCTTC
TRBJ1-1 TRBD1 . TRBV9 CASSPRTGSEAFF TGTGCCAGCAGCCCCCGGACAGGGTCTGAAGCTTTCTTT
TRBJ1-2 . . TRBV9 CASSVVSGEGHYGYTF TGTGCCAGCAGCGTAGTATCTGGGGAGGGACACTATGGCTACACCTTC
TRBJ1-2 . . TRBV9 CASSVEGQGCTF TGTGCCAGCAGCGTAGAAGGCCAGGGTTGCACCTTC
TRBJ1-1 TRBD1 few TRBV11-3 CASSLDRAAGEAFF TGTGCCAGCAGCCTGGACAGGGCCGCGGGTGAAGCTTTCTTT
TRBJ1-2 . . TRBV2 CASSEAGGGYTF TGTGCCAGCAGTGAAGCAGGGGGTGGCTACACCTTC
TRBJ2-1 TRBD2 . TRBV27 CASTPGLAAYNEQFF TGTGCCAGCACTCCGGGACTAGCGGCCTACAATGAGCAGTTCTTC
TRBJ1-2 TRBD1 . TRBV4-1 CASSRRDRFADGYTF TGCGCCAGCAGCCGCCGGGACAGGTTTGCGGATGGCTACACCTTC
TRBJ2-5 . . TRBV9 CASSVAGDWKETQYF TGTGCCAGCAGCGTAGCGGGGGATTGGAAGGAGACCCAGTACTTC
TRBJ2-7 TRBD2 . TRBV18 CASSPPGRLAGEYEQYF TGTGCCAGCTCACCCCCCGGTCGTTTAGCGGGAGAGTACGAGCAGTACTTC
TRBJ2-3 TRBD2 . TRBV14 CASSHGGRITDTQYF TGTGCCAGCAGCCACGGCGGGAGGATCACAGATACGCAGTATTTT
TRBJ2-7 TRBD1 few TRBV10-1 CASSESGTGFYEQYF TGCGCCAGCAGTGAGTCGGGGACAGGGTTCTACGAGCAGTACTTC
TRBJ1-1 . few TRBV11-2 CASSYKRGGTEAFF TGTGCCAGCAGCTACAAGAGGGGGGGCACTGAAGCTTTCTTT
TRBJ2-1 . once TRBV9 CASSPPQADEQFF TGTGCCAGCAGCCCCCCGCAAGCCGATGAGCAGTTCTTC
TRBJ2-1 TRBD2 . TRBV4-1 CASSPPTSGSSYNEQFF TGCGCCAGCAGCCCGCCGACTAGCGGGAGTTCCTACAATGAGCAGTTCTTC
TRBJ2-2 TRBD2 . TRBV19 CASSLGLAGVTLATGELFF TGTGCCAGTAGCCTCGGACTAGCGGGAGTCACCCTCGCCACCGGGGAGCTGTTTTTT
TRBJ1-6 . . TRBV30 CAWTGQYNSPLHF TGTGCCTGGACCGGACAGTATAATTCACCCCTCCACTTT
TRBJ2-1 TRBD2 . TRBV5-1 CASSFKTSGSDEQFF TGCGCCAGCAGCTTTAAGACTAGCGGGAGCGATGAGCAGTTCTTC
TRBJ1-4 TRBD1 . TRBV19 CASKLFGGTDEKLFF TGTGCCAGTAAATTGTTCGGAGGGACAGATGAAAAACTGTTTTTT
TRBJ1-1 TRBD1 . TRBV7-2 CASSSPTGAPTEAFF TGTGCCAGCAGCTCCCCAACAGGGGCGCCCACTGAAGCTTTCTTT
TRBJ2-1 TRBD1 . TRBV9 CASSPEGASYNEQFF TGTGCCAGCAGCCCTGAGGGGGCCTCCTACAATGAGCAGTTCTTC